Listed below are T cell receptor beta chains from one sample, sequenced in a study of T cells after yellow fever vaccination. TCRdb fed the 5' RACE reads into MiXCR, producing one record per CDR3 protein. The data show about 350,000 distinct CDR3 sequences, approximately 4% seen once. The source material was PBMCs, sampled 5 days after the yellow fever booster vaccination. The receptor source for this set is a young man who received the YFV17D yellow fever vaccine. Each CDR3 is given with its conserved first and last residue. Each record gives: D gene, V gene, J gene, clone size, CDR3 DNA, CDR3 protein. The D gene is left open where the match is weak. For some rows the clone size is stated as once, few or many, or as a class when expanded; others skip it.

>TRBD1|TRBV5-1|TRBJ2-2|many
TGCGCCAGCCGAATATCGACAGGGGGACCCGGGGAGCTGTTTTTT
CASRISTGGPGELFF
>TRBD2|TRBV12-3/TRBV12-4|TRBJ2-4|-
TGTGCCAGCAGCCCTTGGGGGACTAGAGGAGCCAAAAACATTCAGTACTTC
CASSPWGTRGAKNIQYF
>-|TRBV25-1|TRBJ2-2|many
TGTGCCAGCAGTGATGGAGTAGGAGGTACCGGGGAGCTGTTTTTT
CASSDGVGGTGELFF
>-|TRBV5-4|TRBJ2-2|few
TGTGCCAGCAGCCGCACCGGGTTGGGGGTCACCGGGGAGCTGTTTTTT
CASSRTGLGVTGELFF
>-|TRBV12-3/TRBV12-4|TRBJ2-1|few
TGTGCCAGCAGTTTAGACCCCAGGAAGCAGTTCTTC
CASSLDPRKQFF
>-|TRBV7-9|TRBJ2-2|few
TGTGCCAGCAGCATCCAAGAGACCGGGGAGCTGTTTTTT
CASSIQETGELFF
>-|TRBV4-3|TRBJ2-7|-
TGCGCCAGCAGCCAATACCAGGGGAGTTACGAGCAGTACTTC
CASSQYQGSYEQYF
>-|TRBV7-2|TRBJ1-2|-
TGTGCCAGCAGCTTAGCATCCGGCCGGCTCTATGGCTACACCTTC
CASSLASGRLYGYTF
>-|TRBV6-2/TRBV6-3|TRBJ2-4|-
TGTGCCAGCAGCCTGACTTGGGTGGCCAAAAACATTCAGTACTTC
CASSLTWVAKNIQYF
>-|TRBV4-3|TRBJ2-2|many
TGCGCCAGCAGCCAAGTAGGGGGGGGGCCCGGGGAGCTGTTTTTT
CASSQVGGGPGELFF
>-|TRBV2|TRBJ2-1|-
TGTGCCAGCAGAGAGAGAATCTACAATGAGCAGTTCTTC
CASRERIYNEQFF
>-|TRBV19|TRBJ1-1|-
TGTGCCAGTAGTATAGGGGCAGGGGCTGAAGCTTTCTTT
CASSIGAGAEAFF
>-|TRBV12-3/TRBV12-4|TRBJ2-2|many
TGTGCCAGCAGTCCGGGGAACACCGGGGAGCTGTTTTTT
CASSPGNTGELFF
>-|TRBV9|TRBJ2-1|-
TGTGCCAGCAGCTCACCTAGGGGTCTCGGCAATGAGCAGTTCTTC
CASSSPRGLGNEQFF
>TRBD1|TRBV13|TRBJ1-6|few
TGTGCCAGCAGCCTCCGGACAGGGCGGGGTAATTCACCCCTCCACTTT
CASSLRTGRGNSPLHF
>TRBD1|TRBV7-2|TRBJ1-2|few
TGTGCCAGCAGCGGCCGACAGGGCTATGGCTACACCTTC
CASSGRQGYGYTF
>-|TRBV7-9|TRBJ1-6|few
TGTGCCAGCAGCTTAGTCCGGGAGAATTCACCCCTCCACTTT
CASSLVRENSPLHF
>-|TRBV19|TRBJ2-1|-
TGTGCCAGTTCCATAGGGTTTACAGGCGATGAGCAGTTCTTC
CASSIGFTGDEQFF
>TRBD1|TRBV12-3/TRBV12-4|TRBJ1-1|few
TGTGCCAGCAGTTGGGCAGGGGGCACTGAAGCTTTCTTT
CASSWAGGTEAFF
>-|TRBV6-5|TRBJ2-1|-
TGTGCCAGCAGTTCCCCCGACAGTATTTACAATGAGCAGTTCTTC
CASSSPDSIYNEQFF
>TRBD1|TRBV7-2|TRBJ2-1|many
TGTGCCAGCAGCCCGGGACAGACCTACAATGAGCAGTTCTTC
CASSPGQTYNEQFF
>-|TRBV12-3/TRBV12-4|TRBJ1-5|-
TGTGCCAGCAGTTTTGCAGTGGGGGTAGGGCAGCCCCAGCATTTT
CASSFAVGVGQPQHF
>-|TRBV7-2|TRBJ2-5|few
TGTGCCAGCAGCTTAGCGGGGGCGGGGACCCAGTACTTC
CASSLAGAGTQYF
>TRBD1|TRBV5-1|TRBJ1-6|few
TGCGCCAGCAGCGTTCGACAGGGGAATAATTCACCCCTCCACTTT
CASSVRQGNNSPLHF
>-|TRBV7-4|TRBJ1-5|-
TGCGGGATGGATAGCAATCAGCCCCAGCATTTT
CGMDSNQPQHF
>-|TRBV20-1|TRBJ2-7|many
TGCAGTGCTAGCCCCTACGAGCAGTACTTC
CSASPYEQYF
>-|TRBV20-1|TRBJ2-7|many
TGCAGTGCTAGGGGCGGCGGAGGAACCTACGAGCAGTACTTC
CSARGGGGTYEQYF
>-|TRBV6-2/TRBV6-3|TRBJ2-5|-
TGTGCCAGCAAGCCGGACCGGGGGAGTGACCAGTACTTC
CASKPDRGSDQYF
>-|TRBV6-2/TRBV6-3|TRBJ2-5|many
TGCGCCAGCAGCGTCCAAGAGACCCAGTACTTC
CASSVQETQYF
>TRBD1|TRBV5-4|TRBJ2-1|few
TGTGCCAGCTGGAAGGGACAGGGAGCCTTCGATGAGCAGTTCTTC
CASWKGQGAFDEQFF
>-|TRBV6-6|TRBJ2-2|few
TGTGCCAGCAGTTCTATGGCGGCCAGGAACACCGGGGAGCTGTTTTTT
CASSSMAARNTGELFF
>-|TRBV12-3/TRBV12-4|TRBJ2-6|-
TGTGCCAGCAGTTTTTTCCAGGGGTCTGGGGCCAACGTCCTGACTTTC
CASSFFQGSGANVLTF
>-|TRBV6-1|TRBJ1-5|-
TGTGCCAGCAGGTGGCCGGGGACTAGCAATCAGCCCCAGCATTTT
CASRWPGTSNQPQHF
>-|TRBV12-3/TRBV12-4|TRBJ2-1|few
TGTGCCAGCAGTAGACGTCTGGGCCGGGTCAATGAGCAGTTCTTC
CASSRRLGRVNEQFF
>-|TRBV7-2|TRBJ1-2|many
TGTGCCAGCAGCCCGGACAGAACCTATGGCTACACCTTC
CASSPDRTYGYTF
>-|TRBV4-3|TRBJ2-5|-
TGCGCCAGCAGCCCTTCGTACCAAGAGACCCAGTACTTC
CASSPSYQETQYF
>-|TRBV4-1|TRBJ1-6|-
TGCGCCAGCAGCCGGGACGGGACGAATAATTCACCCCTCCACTTT
CASSRDGTNNSPLHF
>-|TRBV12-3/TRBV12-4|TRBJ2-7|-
TGTGCCAGCAGGGGATACTACGAGCAGTACTTC
CASRGYYEQYF